This T cell receptor (beta chain) comes out of a study of cytomegalovirus exposure and HLA in healthy donors (dated 2017 in TCRdb). A note on the overall study: An earlier analysis of several hundred of the donors reported 276 Gb of sequence data and 95 million to 130 million unique TCR beta sequences obtained from about 200 million T cells. An early release that covered fewer than 800 HLA-typed donors contained approximately 300 gigabases of sequencing data and 70 million to 100 million unique TCR sequences. The genetic ancestry cluster associated with self-reported Caucasian donors included about four fifths of the 300 to 450 genotyped donors. The study was designed to test whether signatures of past pathogen exposure could be identified by cataloging public T cell receptors. The study profiled the T cell repertoires of hundreds of subjects by immunosequencing and related them to cytomegalovirus serostatus. In addition to the first cohort of roughly 670 subjects, a separate validation cohort of over 90 different subjects was used. To predict cytomegalovirus infection status, the study brought together high-throughput TCR immunosequencing, statistical association of individual TCRs with disease status, and machine learning. A later analysis re-examined previously published TCR beta repertoires from hundreds of donors and added high-resolution HLA genotyping to investigate patterns of TCR occurrence. The later analysis used no new phenotypic data to find candidate immune exposures, relying instead on TCR beta sequences and their occurrence across donors. An earlier analysis of fewer than 750 of the donors used high-throughput TCR beta sequencing to judge whether each TCR beta V gene segment behaved as functional or pseudogenic. Donor age, sex, ethnicity and CMV serostatus were compiled alongside the repertoire data. In a later genetic analysis, genome-wide SNP genotypes for about 55% of the 666 donors were used, and that subset was treated as a discovery cohort. Every discovery cohort repertoire had been produced on one sequencing platform. Class I and class II HLA loci were covered by the typing at four-digit resolution. The number of donors typed differed by locus, with roughly 620-630 for A, B, C, DRB1 and DQB1, 522 for DQA1, approximately 570 for DPA1, and under 490 for DPB1. Because of strong linkage in the cohort, a few DR-DQ haplotypes were treated as single units for association and clustering. Among around 400 genotyped donors of the cohort, an average of roughly 240,000 unique TCR beta nucleotide sequences were sequenced per donor, roughly 20% of them non-productive. Here is what the overall study found, with its caveats: Compared with the roughly 710-donor mean, donors in an Asian-associated ancestry cluster had fewer N-insertions in productive TCRs, according to a later genetic analysis. In the study, around 150 TCR beta chains were listed as associated with cytomegalovirus. Linkage disequilibrium might explain the correlated functional status among segregating V segments, but an unknown experimental factor could not be excluded. In a later analysis, TCR association rates were found to vary across HLA loci, with the most associated TCRs seen for DRB1 alleles and the fewest for HLA-C alleles. According to a later analysis, most CMV-associated TCR beta chains appeared to be HLA-restricted, and the HLA associations seemed to be driven largely by CMV exposure. Some IMGT-functional V segments, including TRBV6-2 and TRBV6-3, could not be told apart with the 87-base-pair reads, so those segments were excluded. A further reported finding was that TCR beta sequences accurately predicted the HLA-A and HLA-B alleles for most subjects in the first cohort. When HLA alleles, especially DR and DQ, strongly co-occurred, attributing TCR associations to individual alleles was difficult. In a later analysis, HLA-associated TCR beta chains showed more clonal expansion and lower generation probabilities than non-associated chains that were equally common. Across donors, most TCR sequences were observed very rarely, whereas some public TCRs were present in many individuals. V-gene and J-gene trimming of TCR beta chains was associated with a missense DCLRE1C variant in a later genetic analysis, and the association was replicated in an independent cohort. Because HLA typing was unavailable for some donors at each locus, only the typed subset was used in association tests. In a later analysis, 15,000 to 20,000 TCR beta sequences were associated with specific HLA alleles at a false discovery rate of 0.05. In both the original and validation cohorts, the classifier was reported to diagnose cytomegalovirus status with high specificity and sensitivity. Presence/absence analyses assumed roughly uniform sequencing depth across donors, an assumption that may not hold. In an earlier analysis of fewer than 700 of the donors, most TCR beta V segments appeared in productive rearrangements about 90% or about 30% of the time, broadly matching IMGT annotations. Immune exposure information for the cohort was limited to CMV serostatus. Around 16 rarely observed V segments, including chromosome 9 orphons, were excluded from the earlier analysis of several hundred of the donors because counts were too low. In vitro tests confirmed that a few of the cytomegalovirus-associated TCR beta chains recognize cytomegalovirus antigens. The authors suggested that the approach could potentially be extended to other disease states and immunological phenotypes. A cluster of highly shared sequence variants was judged likely to be a technical artifact of the sequencing pipeline. Only TCR beta chains were sequenced in this cohort, and the absence of alpha or paired-chain data limited detectable features. According to a later analysis, parvovirus B19, influenza, CMV and Epstein-Barr virus appeared linked to several top co-occurrence clusters.

From the germline V gene (reference sequence), CDR1 is SEHNR and CDR2 is FQNEAQ. V sheds 6 bases and J sheds 8 bases, leaving 11 bases between their ends. Including the terminal cysteine and phenylalanine, the CDR3 comprises 12 residues. Of all the DNA, just the CDR3 is kept, 36 bases in frame from base 1. This clone was seen only once. The target of this receptor is not known. No clone much larger than this one lies a single base away; base qualities are absent. The cohort comprised hundreds of healthy bone marrow donors. At the time of sampling, all cohort members were nominally healthy, though unrecorded immune exposures were likely present. The donor tested CMV seronegative, placing the donor among the approximately 360 seronegative members of the cohort. Every donor gave a peripheral blood sample, and the peripheral blood mononuclear cells from that sample were used for TCR beta sequencing. The Qiagen DNeasy Blood Extraction Kit was used to extract genomic DNA from the blood cell samples.

Library method: the immunoSEQ multiplex PCR assay. The multiplex PCR relied on a mix of 60 forward primers for TCR Vbeta segments and 13 reverse primers for TCR Jbeta segments. The CDR3 region of rearranged TCR beta genes was amplified from genomic DNA with a multiplex PCR assay. The Illumina HiSeq System was used to sequence the amplified TCR beta libraries as 87-base-pair reads. As for the authors' bioinformatics: In a later analysis, tens of millions of unique TCR beta chains were counted across the approximately 640 repertoires, and roughly 11 million of these chains were shared by at least two donors. To remove PCR and sequencing errors, raw reads were error-corrected and collapsed into unique sequences using a nearest-neighbor algorithm that merged closely related sequences. V, D and J gene segments were assigned by aligning CDR3 sequences to IMGT reference sequences. For a sequence to be retained, a match of at least six nucleotides was required to both a V gene segment and a J gene segment. A rearrangement was called productive if the CDR3 had no stop codons and remained in frame with V and J, and every other rearrangement was called non-productive. CDR3 was defined by IMGT convention, running from the second conserved V-encoded cysteine to the conserved J-encoded phenylalanine. In an earlier analysis of roughly 610 of the donors, sequences lacking an unambiguous match to a single V gene segment were excluded. An earlier analysis of a few hundred of the donors called V segments functional above 56.7% productive rearrangements and segregating when the between-donor standard deviation exceeded 5%. A statistical classification framework was developed to diagnose cytomegalovirus status using the catalog of TCR beta chain sequences. In a later analysis, TCR nucleotide sequences were compared against IMGT/GENE-DB human TR gene sequences so that V and J genes could be assigned. The TCRdist pipeline was used in a later analysis to assign CDR3 sequences and most-parsimonious VDJ recombination scenarios. In a later analysis, each TCR beta chain was defined by its CDR3 amino acid sequence together with its V-gene family, and reads without a unique V-gene family were excluded. In a later analysis, fewer than 600 highly shared, low-generation-probability nucleotide sequences were removed to address suspected cross-contamination and a sequencing artifact. A later analysis calculated a clonal expansion index for each public chain from normalized within-repertoire ranks of inferred template counts. Generation probabilities in a later analysis came from a VDJ recombination model fitted to out-of-frame rearrangements, and those results were checked against IGoR. In a later analysis, hypergeometric tests were used to score TCR-TCR, TCR-HLA and TCR-CMV co-occurrence, with a repertoire-size bias correction applied to TCR pairs. False discovery rates were estimated in a later analysis by permuting HLA or CMV assignments 20 times. In a later analysis, co-occurring TCRs were grouped using DBSCAN, and TCRdist sequence similarity was added for clustering within HLA-allele-positive subsets. Repertoires with fewer than 30,000 or more than 120,000 public chains were left out of co-occurrence clustering, as were roughly five repertoires with anomalous nucleotide sharing. TCRdb limited this immuneACCESS table to in-frame rearrangements with V and J called. A share of clones is missing; checked studies link under half to unresolved V genes, and the rest is unexplained. V, J and clone size derive from that table, while D and trimming were established from the DNA sequence. For this sample there are over 100,000 clones; approximately 65% appear just once. The top ten constitute 1.5% of the sample.

The source of this sequence is a man younger than 30 in good health and CMV-seronegative. The sample comprised PBMCs. The rearranged chain carries TRBV7-9 and TRBJ2-1; too little of a D gene remains to name it. At the DNA level, the sequence is TGTGCCAGCAGGGTTAGCTTGGATGAGCAGTTCTTC. Its coded protein is CASRVSLDEQFF.